The following is a T cell receptor beta chain sequence with its context. The antigen is unknown. Individual cDNA molecules were tagged with unique molecular identifiers. TCRdb analysed the 5' RACE reads with MiXCR anew, one entry per CDR3 protein. The sample yields tens of thousands of distinct CDR3 sequences, 4% to 4.5% seen once. This CDR3 spans 13 amino acids. V lost 6 bases and J lost 10; bases outside the gene matches: 7. The V gene's germline CDR1 is MDHEN and CDR2 SYDVKM. This entry belongs to a study of early T cells in non-severe SARS-CoV-2 infection. Background on the study: Sequencing was performed on bulk RNA from unsorted whole blood, leaving chains unpaired.

The study, taken as a whole, reports: VDJdb-based annotation leaned toward anti-spike CD8 responses and missed private and CD4 specificities.

The chain carries TRBV28 and TRBJ2-2, with 8 positions matching TRBD2. The sample consisted of whole blood. This receptor was identified in an adult who was a healthcare worker with PCR-confirmed SARS-CoV-2 infection or an uninfected control (not recorded which). CDR3 residues: CASSPGLVKELFF. CDR3 in DNA: TGTGCCAGCAGCCCGGGACTAGTGAAGGAGCTGTTTTTT.